The clone carrying this T cell receptor (beta chain) was picked up many times. The record originates from a study of tumor and adjacent non-tumor tissue in lung cancer. TCRbeta libraries were built with three rounds of nested PCR, modified from ARM-PCR. TCRdb recomputed calls from the multiplex PCR reads with MiXCR, one row per CDR3 protein. Here the sample spans approximately 76,000 distinct CDR3 sequences, under 70% being singletons. CDR1 is MDHEN, CDR2 SYDVKM, per germline. J gave up 7 bases and V 6 bases, and 11 bases lay outside the gene matches. There are 14 residues in the CDR3. The template was RNA from unsorted bulk tissue.

The clonotype was recovered from a woman in her 70s with non-small cell lung cancer. The rearrangement uses TRBV28 and TRBJ1-2; 7 positions agree with TRBD1. The material sequenced was lung tumor tissue. This CDR3 is CASRRQGGSSGYTF. The CDR3 bases are TGTGCCAGCAGACGACAGGGAGGGTCCTCTGGCTACACCTTC.